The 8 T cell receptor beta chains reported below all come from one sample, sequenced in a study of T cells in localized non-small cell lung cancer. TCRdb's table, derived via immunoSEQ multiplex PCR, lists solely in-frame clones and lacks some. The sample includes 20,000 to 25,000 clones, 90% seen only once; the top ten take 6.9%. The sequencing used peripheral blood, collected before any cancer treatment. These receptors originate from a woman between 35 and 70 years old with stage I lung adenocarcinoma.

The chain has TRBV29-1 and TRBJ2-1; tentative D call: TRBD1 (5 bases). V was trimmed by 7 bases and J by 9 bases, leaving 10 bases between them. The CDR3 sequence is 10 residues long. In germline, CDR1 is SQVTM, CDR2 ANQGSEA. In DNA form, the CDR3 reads TGCAGCGGGGGCGAAGGTGAGCAGTTCTTC. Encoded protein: CSGGEGEQFF.

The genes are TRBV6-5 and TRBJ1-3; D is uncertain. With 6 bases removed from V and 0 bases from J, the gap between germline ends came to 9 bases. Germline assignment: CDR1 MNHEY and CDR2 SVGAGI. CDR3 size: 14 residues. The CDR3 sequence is CASRDARSGNTIYF. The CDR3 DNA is TGTGCCAGCAGAGACGCCCGCTCTGGAAACACCATATATTTT.

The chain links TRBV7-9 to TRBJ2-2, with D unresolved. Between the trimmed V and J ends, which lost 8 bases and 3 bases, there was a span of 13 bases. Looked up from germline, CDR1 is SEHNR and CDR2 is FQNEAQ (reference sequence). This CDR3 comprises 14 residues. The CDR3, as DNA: TGTGCCAGCGAAAGGGTGCAGGACACCGGGGAGCTGTTTTTT. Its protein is CASERVQDTGELFF.

CDR3 in amino acids: CACYTGQGRFETQYF. The CDR3 DNA follows: TGTGCCTGCTACACGGGACAGGGAAGATTTGAGACCCAGTACTTC. V usage is TRBV30 and J usage is TRBJ2-5; 9 positions match TRBD1. The CDR3 is 15 amino acids. V gave up 6 bases and J gave up 5 bases; unmatched junction bases: 13. The germline V gene has CDR1 GTSNPN and CDR2 SVGIG (reference sequence).

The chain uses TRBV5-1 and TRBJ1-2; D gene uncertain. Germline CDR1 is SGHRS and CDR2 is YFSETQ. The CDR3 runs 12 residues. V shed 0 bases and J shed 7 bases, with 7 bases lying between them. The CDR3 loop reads CASSLGAAGYTF. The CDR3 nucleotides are TGCGCCAGCAGCTTGGGGGCAGCTGGCTACACCTTC.

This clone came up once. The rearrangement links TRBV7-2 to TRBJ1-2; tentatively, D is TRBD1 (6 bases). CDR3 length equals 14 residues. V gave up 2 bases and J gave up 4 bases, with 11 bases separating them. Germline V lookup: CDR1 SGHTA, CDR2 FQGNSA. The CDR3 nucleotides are TGTGCCAGCAGCTTACAGGGGAGCGTCTATGGCTACACCTTC. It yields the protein CASSLQGSVYGYTF. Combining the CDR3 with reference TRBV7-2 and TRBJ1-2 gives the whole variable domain GAGVSQSPSNKVTEKGKDVELRCDPISGHTALYWYRQSLGQGLEFLIYFQGNSAPDKSGLPSDRFSAERTGGSVSTLTIQRTQQEDSAVYLCASSLQGSVYGYTFGSGTRLTVV.

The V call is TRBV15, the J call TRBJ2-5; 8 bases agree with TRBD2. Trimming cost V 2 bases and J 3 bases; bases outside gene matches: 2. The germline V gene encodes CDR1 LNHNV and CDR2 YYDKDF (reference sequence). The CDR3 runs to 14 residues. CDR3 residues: CATSRLTSEETQYF. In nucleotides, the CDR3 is TGTGCCACCAGCAGACTGACTAGCGAAGAGACCCAGTACTTC.

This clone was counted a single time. The CDR3 reads CASSQDTGGGHTDTQYF. Written as DNA, the CDR3 is TGCGCCAGCAGCCAAGATACGGGGGGGGGACACACAGATACGCAGTATTTT. The chain employs TRBV4-1 and TRBJ2-3, with 8 bases fitting TRBD2. The J segment lost 2 bases and the V segment lost 0 bases, leaving 7 bases of the junction unmatched. CDR1 is MGHRA, CDR2 YSYEKL, per germline. This CDR3 region has 17 residues.